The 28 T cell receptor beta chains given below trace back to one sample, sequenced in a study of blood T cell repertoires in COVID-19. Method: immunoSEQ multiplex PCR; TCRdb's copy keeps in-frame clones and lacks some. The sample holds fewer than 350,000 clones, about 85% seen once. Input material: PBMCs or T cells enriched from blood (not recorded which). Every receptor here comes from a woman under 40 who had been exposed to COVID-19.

CDR3 DNA sequence: TGCGCCAGCAGTACTAGCGGGACCAACGAGCAGTACTTC. Translation gives CASSTSGTNEQYF. The chain is built from TRBV5-1 and TRBJ2-7; 10 bases are a match to TRBD2. The V gene end was trimmed by 5 bases and the J gene end by 5 bases; junction bases not matched to a gene: 4. Germline V gene data show CDR1 as SGHRS and CDR2 as YFSETQ. The CDR3 sequence is 13 residues long.

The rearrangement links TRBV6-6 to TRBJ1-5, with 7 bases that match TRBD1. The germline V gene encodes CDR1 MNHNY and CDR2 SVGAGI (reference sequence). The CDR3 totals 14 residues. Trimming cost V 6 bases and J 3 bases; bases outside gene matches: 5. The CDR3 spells CASSKTGNNQPQHF. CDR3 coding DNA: TGTGCCAGCAGCAAGACAGGGAACAATCAGCCCCAGCATTTT.

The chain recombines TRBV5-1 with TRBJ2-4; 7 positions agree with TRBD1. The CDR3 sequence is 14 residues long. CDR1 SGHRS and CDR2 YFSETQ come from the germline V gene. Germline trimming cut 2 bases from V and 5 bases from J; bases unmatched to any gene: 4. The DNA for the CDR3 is TGCGCCAGCAGCTTAGGGGGCCCGGAAAACATTCAGTACTTC. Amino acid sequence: CASSLGGPENIQYF.

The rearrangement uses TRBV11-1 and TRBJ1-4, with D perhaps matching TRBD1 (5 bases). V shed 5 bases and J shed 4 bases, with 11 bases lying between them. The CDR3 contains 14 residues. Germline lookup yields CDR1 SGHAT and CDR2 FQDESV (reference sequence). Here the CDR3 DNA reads TGTGCCAGCAGCACCGGACATTATAATGAAAAACTGTTTTTT. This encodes CASSTGHYNEKLFF.

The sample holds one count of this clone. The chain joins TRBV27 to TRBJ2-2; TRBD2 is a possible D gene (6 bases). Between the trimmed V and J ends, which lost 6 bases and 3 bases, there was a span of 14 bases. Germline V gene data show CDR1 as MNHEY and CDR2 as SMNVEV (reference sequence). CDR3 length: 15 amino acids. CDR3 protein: CASRKEGTYTGELFF. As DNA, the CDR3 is TGTGCCAGCAGGAAGGAGGGGACTTACACCGGGGAGCTGTTTTTT.

The CDR3 DNA is TGTGCCAGCAGCCTGGGGACAGGCTTTGAAAAACTGTTTTTT. This gives the protein CASSLGTGFEKLFF. The J gene is TRBJ1-4, the V gene TRBV7-2; 8 bases are a match to TRBD1. In germline, CDR1 is SGHTA, CDR2 FQGNSA. The CDR3 has 14 amino acids. Germline trimming cut 5 bases from V and 7 bases from J; bases unmatched to any gene: 6.

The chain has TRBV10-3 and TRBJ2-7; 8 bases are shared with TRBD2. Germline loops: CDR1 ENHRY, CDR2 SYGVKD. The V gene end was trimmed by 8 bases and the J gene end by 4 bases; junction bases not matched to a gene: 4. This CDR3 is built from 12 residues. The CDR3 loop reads CAIRSGGYEQYF. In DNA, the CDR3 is TGTGCCATCCGTTCGGGGGGGTACGAGCAGTACTTC.

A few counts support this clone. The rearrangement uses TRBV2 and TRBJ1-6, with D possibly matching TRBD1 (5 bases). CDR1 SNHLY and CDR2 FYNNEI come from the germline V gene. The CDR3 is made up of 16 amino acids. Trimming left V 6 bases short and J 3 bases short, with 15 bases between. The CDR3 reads CASRLQGFDYNSPLHF. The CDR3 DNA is TGTGCCAGCAGACTTCAGGGTTTTGACTATAATTCACCCCTCCACTTT.

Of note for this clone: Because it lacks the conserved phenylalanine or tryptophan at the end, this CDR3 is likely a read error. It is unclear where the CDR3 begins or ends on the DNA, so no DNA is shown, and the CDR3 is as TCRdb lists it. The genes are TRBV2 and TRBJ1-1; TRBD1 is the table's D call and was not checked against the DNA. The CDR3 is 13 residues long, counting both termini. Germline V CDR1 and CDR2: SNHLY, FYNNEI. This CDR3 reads CASSGFSGAYTYG.

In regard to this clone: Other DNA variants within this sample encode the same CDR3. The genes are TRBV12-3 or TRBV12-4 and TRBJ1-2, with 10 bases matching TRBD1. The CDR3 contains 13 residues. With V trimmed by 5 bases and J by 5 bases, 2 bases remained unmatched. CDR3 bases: TGTGCCAGCAGTAGGACAGGGGGGTATGGCTACACCTTC. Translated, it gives CASSRTGGYGYTF.

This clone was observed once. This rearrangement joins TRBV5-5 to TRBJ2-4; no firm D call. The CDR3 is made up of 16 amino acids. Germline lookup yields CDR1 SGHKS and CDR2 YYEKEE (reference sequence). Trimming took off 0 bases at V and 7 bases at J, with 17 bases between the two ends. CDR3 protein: CASSLAPRRLENIQYF. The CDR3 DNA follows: TGTGCCAGCAGCTTGGCCCCTCGCAGACTGGAGAACATTCAGTACTTC.

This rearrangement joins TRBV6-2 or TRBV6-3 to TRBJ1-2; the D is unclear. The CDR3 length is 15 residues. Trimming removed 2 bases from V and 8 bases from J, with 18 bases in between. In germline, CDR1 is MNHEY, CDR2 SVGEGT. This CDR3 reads CASSYVQASGEGYTF. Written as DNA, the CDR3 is TGTGCCAGCAGTTACGTCCAGGCTAGCGGGGAAGGCTACACCTTC.

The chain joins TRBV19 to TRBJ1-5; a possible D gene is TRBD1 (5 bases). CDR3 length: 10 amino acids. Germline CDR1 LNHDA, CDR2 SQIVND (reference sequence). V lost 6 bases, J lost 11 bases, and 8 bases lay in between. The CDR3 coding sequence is TGTGCCAGTAGGGGGGGGACCCAGCATTTT. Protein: CASRGGTQHF. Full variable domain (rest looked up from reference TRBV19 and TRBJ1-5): DGGITQSPKYLFRKEGQNVTLSCEQNLNHDAMYWYRQDPGQGLRLIYYSQIVNDFQKGDIAEGYSVSREKKESFPLTVTSAQKNPTAFYLCASRGGTQHFGDGTRLSIL.

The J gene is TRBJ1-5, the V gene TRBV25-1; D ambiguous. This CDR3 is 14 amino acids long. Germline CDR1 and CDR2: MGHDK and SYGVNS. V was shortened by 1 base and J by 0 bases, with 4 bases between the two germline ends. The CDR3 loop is CASSEFRSNQPQHF. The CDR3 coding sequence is TGTGCCAGCAGTGAATTCCGTAGCAATCAGCCCCAGCATTTT.

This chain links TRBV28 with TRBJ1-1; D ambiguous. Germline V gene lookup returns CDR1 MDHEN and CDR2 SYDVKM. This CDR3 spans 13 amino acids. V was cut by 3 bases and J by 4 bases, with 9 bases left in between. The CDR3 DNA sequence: TGTGCCAGCAGTTTCCATCACGGCACTGAAGCTTTCTTT. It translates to CASSFHHGTEAFF.

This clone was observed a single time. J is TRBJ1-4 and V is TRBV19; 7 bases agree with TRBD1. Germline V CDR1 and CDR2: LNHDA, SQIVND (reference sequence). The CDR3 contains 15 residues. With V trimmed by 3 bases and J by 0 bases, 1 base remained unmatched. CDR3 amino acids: CASSITGATNEKLFF. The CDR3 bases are TGTGCCAGTAGTATTACAGGGGCAACTAATGAAAAACTGTTTTTT.

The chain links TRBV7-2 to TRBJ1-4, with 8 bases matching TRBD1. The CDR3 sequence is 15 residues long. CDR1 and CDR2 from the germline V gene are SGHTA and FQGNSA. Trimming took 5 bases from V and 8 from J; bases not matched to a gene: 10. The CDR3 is CASSAQGALGEKLFF. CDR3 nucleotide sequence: TGTGCCAGCAGCGCCCAGGGGGCGCTTGGCGAAAAACTGTTTTTT.

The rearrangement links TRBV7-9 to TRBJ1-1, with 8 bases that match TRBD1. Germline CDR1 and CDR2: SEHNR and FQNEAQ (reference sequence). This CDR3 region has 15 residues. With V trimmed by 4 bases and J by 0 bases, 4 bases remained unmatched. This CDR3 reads CASSSQGGLNTEAFF. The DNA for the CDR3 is TGTGCCAGCAGCTCACAGGGGGGATTGAACACTGAAGCTTTCTTT.

CDR3 amino acids: CASSLERISDTQYF. CDR3 sequence (DNA): TGCGCCAGCAGCTTGGAGCGGATCTCAGATACGCAGTATTTT. The V and J genes are TRBV5-1 and TRBJ2-3, with a weak D call TRBD2 (5 bases). CDR1 SGHRS and CDR2 YFSETQ come from the germline V gene. The CDR3 has 14 residues. V was cut by 0 bases and J by 4 bases, with 9 bases left in between.

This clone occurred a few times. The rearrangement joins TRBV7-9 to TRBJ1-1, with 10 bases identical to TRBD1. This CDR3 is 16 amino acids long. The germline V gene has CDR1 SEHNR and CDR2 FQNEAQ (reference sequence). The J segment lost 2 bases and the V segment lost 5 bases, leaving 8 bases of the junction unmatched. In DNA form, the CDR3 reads TGTGCCAGCAGCGCCCCGGGACAGGGGAGTAACACTGAAGCTTTCTTT. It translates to CASSAPGQGSNTEAFF.

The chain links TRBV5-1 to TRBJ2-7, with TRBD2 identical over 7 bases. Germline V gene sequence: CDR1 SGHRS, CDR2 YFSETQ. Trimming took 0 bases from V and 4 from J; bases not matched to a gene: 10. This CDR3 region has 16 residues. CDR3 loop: CASSLAGGSVVYEQYF. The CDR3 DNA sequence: TGCGCCAGCAGCTTGGCCGGCGGGAGTGTAGTATACGAGCAGTACTTC.

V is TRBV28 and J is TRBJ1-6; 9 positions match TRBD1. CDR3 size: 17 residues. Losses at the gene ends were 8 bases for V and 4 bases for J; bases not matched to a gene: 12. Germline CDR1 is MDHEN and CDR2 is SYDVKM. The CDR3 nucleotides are TGTGCCAGCGCGCTCCCCGGACAGGGGACTTATAATTCACCCCTCCACTTT. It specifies CASALPGQGTYNSPLHF. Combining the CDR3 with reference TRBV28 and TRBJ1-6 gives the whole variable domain DVKVTQSSRYLVKRTGEKVFLECVQDMDHENMFWYRQDPGLGLRLIYFSYDVKMKEKGDIPEGYSVSREKKERFSLILESASTNQTSMYLCASALPGQGTYNSPLHFGNGTRLTVT.

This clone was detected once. CDR3: CAWTGVSYNEQFF. The CDR3 region has the DNA TGTGCCTGGACCGGGGTCTCCTACAATGAGCAGTTCTTC. The chain carries TRBV30 and TRBJ2-1; D is possibly TRBD2 (5 bases). V gave up 4 bases and J gave up 0 bases, with 7 bases separating them. The CDR3 runs 13 residues. Germline CDR1 and CDR2: GTSNPN and SVGIG (reference sequence).

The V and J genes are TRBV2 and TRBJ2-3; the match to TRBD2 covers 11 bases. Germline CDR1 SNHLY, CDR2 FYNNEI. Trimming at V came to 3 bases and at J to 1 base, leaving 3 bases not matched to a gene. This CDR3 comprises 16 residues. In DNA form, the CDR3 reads TGTGCCAGCAGTGAGGGACTAGCGGACGGCACAGATACGCAGTATTTT. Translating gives CASSEGLADGTDTQYF.

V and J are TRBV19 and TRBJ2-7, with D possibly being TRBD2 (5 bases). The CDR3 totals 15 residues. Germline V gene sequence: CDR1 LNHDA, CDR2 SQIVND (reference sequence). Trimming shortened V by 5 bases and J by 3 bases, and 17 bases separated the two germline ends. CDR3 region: CASSLYLGGSYEQYF. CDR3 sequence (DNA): TGTGCCAGTAGTCTCTATTTAGGAGGAAGCTACGAGCAGTACTTC.

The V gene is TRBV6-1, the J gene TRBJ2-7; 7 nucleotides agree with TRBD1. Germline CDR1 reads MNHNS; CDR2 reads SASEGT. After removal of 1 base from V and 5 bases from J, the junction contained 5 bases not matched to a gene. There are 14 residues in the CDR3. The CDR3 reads CASSEGSTGHEQYF. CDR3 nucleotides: TGTGCCAGCAGTGAAGGGTCGACAGGGCACGAGCAGTACTTC.

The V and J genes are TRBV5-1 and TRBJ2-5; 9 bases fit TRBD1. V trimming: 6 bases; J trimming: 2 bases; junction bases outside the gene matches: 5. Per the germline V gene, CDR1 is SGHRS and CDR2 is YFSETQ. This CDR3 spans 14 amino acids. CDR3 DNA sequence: TGCGCCAGCAAAGGACAGGGGTGGCAAGAGACCCAGTACTTC. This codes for CASKGQGWQETQYF.

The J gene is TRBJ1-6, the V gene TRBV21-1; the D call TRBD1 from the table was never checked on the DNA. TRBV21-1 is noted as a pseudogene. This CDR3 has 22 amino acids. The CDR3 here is CASSKIRSGTGSFSSYNSPLHF. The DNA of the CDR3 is TGTGCCAGCAGCAAAATCCGGAGTGGGACAGGCTCCTTCAGCTCCTATAATTCACCCCTCCACTTT.